The 26 T cell receptor beta chains below were found in one sample sequenced in a study of T cell responses to AZD1222 COVID-19 vaccine. Method: immunoSEQ multiplex PCR; TCRdb's copy keeps in-frame clones and lacks some. The data show 150,000 to 200,000 clones, 94% seen once. Sample: peripheral blood, taken on day 0 of AZD1222 vaccination. The origin of the receptors is an adult in good health.

This chain links TRBV5-6 with TRBJ2-2, with TRBD2 matching over 7 bases. V was clipped by 5 bases and J by 4 bases; unmatched bases: 11. Germline CDR1 and CDR2: SGHDT and YYEEEE. This CDR3 region has 16 residues. The DNA of the CDR3 is TGTGCCAGCAGTCCTCGGCGGGAGATGATCACCGGGGAGCTGTTTTTT. Amino acids: CASSPRREMITGELFF. Looking up the rest from reference TRBV5-6 and TRBJ2-2 gives the full variable domain: DAGVTQSPTHLIKTRGQQVTLRCSPKSGHDTVSWYQQALGQGPQFIFQYYEEEERQRGNFPDRFSGHQFPNYSSELNVNALLLGDSALYLCASSPRREMITGELFFGEGSRLTVL.

This chain uses TRBV5-1 with TRBJ2-1; 12 bases fit TRBD2. This CDR3 region has 15 residues. Unmatched junction bases numbered 5, after V lost 0 bases and J lost 10 bases. Germline assignment: CDR1 SGHRS and CDR2 YFSETQ. The CDR3 region is CASSLGLAGVGEQFF. CDR3 coding DNA: TGCGCCAGCAGCTTGGGACTAGCGGGAGTCGGGGAGCAGTTCTTC.

The genes are TRBV24-1 and TRBJ2-3; D might be TRBD1 (5 bases). V was cut by 5 bases and J by 4 bases, with 12 bases left in between. Germline CDR1 and CDR2: KGHDR and SFDVKD. The CDR3 length is 14 residues. The CDR3 loop is CATSGQGDADTQYF. As DNA, the CDR3 is TGTGCCACCAGTGGGCAGGGCGACGCAGATACGCAGTATTTT.

This clone appeared once. The chain recombines TRBV28 with TRBJ1-6; no clear D. The V end lost 6 bases, the J end lost 4 bases, and 13 bases lay between the germline ends. The CDR3 is 15 residues long. Germline V gene data show CDR1 as MDHEN and CDR2 as SYDVKM. CDR3 DNA: TGTGCCAGCAGCCGTCCGGGCGGATATAATTCACCCCTCCACTTT. It codes for CASSRPGGYNSPLHF.

J is TRBJ1-1 and V is TRBV2, with D hard to call. V lost 6 bases and J lost 1, with 15 bases in between. Looked up from germline, CDR1 is SNHLY and CDR2 is FYNNEI. The CDR3 has 15 amino acids. The CDR3: CASRQPPGKNTEAFF. The CDR3, as DNA: TGTGCCAGCAGACAACCCCCCGGGAAGAACACTGAAGCTTTCTTT.

This clone has just a few counts. The chain links TRBV19 to TRBJ2-7; no reliable D call. The germline V gene encodes CDR1 LNHDA and CDR2 SQIVND (reference sequence). CDR3 length: 13 amino acids. V was cut by 5 bases and J by 3 bases, with 11 bases left in between. CDR3 region: CASSGSTVYEQYF. CDR3 DNA sequence: TGTGCCAGTAGTGGATCCACGGTCTACGAGCAGTACTTC.

V is TRBV6-5 and J is TRBJ2-1, with 9 positions matching TRBD1. Germline V gives CDR1 MNHEY, CDR2 SVGAGI. V was clipped by 6 bases and J by 10 bases; unmatched bases: 4. The CDR3 spans 12 residues. The CDR3 here is CASRTGGDEQFF. Here the CDR3 DNA reads TGTGCCAGCAGGACAGGGGGGGACGAGCAGTTCTTC.

The V gene is TRBV5-4, the J gene TRBJ1-1; no clear D. Germline V lookup: CDR1 SGHNT, CDR2 YYREEE (reference sequence). Trimming took 1 base from V and 2 from J, leaving 3 bases between them. There are 12 residues in the CDR3. DNA for the CDR3: TGTGCCAGCAGCTTGACCAACACTGAAGCTTTCTTT. As protein: CASSLTNTEAFF.

The chain is built from TRBV12-5 and TRBJ2-1; unclear D gene. Germline CDR1 LGHNT, CDR2 FRNRAP. This CDR3 is built from 11 residues. V was trimmed by 5 bases and J by 8 bases, leaving 7 bases between them. In DNA form, the CDR3 reads TGTGCTAGTGGTGTCGAGGATGAGCAGTTCTTC. This gives the protein CASGVEDEQFF.

This clone was seen just once. V gene TRBV9 combines with J gene TRBJ2-1, with D tentatively TRBD2 (6 bases). The CDR3 contains 17 residues. Germline V gene lookup returns CDR1 SGDLS and CDR2 YYNGEE. The V end was cut by 0 bases, the J end by 5 bases, with 18 bases between. For the CDR3, the DNA is TGTGCCAGCAGCGTAGTTGATAGCGGAGGGGCCCACAATGAGCAGTTCTTC. This sequence encodes CASSVVDSGGAHNEQFF.

The chain links TRBV28 to TRBJ1-6; D call uncertain. CDR1 MDHEN and CDR2 SYDVKM come from the germline V gene. With 6 bases removed from V and 0 bases from J, the gap between germline ends came to 3 bases. The CDR3 length is 13 residues. CDR3 sequence: CASRGSYNSPLHF. The CDR3 DNA is TGTGCCAGCAGGGGCTCCTATAATTCACCCCTCCACTTT.

This rearrangement joins TRBV5-1 to TRBJ1-2, with TRBD1 matching over 11 bases. This CDR3 region has 16 residues. Germline V gene sequence: CDR1 SGHRS, CDR2 YFSETQ. V trimming: 4 bases; J trimming: 6 bases; junction bases outside the gene matches: 11. CDR3 bases: TGCGCCAGCAGCAACGGACAGGGGGCGCCCCCGGATGGCTACACCTTC. The encoded protein is CASSNGQGAPPDGYTF.

As to this clone: Sequence at one end of the junction differs from germline and may be a read error. The rearrangement joins TRBV27 to TRBJ2-7; 10 bases align to TRBD2. Germline CDR1 reads MNHEY; CDR2 reads SMNVEV (reference sequence). The CDR3 runs to 15 residues. The CDR3 is CASSQPSGRSRATPF. In nucleotides, the CDR3 is TGTGCCAGCAGTCAACCTAGCGGGAGATCACGAGCAACCCCTTTC.

Notes on this clone: A read error may account for a junction end that differs from germline. The chain carries TRBV6-1 and TRBJ1-2; D not resolved. The V gene's germline CDR1 is MNHNS and CDR2 SASEGT. CDR3 length: 12 amino acids. The DNA for the CDR3 is TGTGCCAGCGGTGAGTACCGCTATGGCTACACCTTC. It translates to CASGEYRYGYTF.

The chain links TRBV9 to TRBJ2-3; 8 bases line up with TRBD2. In germline, CDR1 is SGDLS, CDR2 YYNGEE. The CDR3 spans 14 residues. The J segment lost 2 bases and the V segment lost 4 bases, leaving 3 bases of the junction unmatched. The CDR3 loop is CASSTSGATDTQYF. The DNA of the CDR3 is TGTGCCAGCAGCACTAGCGGAGCCACAGATACGCAGTATTTT.

This clone came up a few times. The chain recombines TRBV2 with TRBJ1-2; no clear D. Trimming pared 7 bases from V and 8 bases from J, leaving 11 bases between. The CDR3 is 11 residues long. Germline lookup yields CDR1 SNHLY and CDR2 FYNNEI. The CDR3: CASTTREGYTF. The CDR3 nucleotides read TGTGCCAGCACCACTAGGGAGGGCTACACCTTC.

The chain employs TRBV3-1 (or the pseudogene TRBV3-2) and TRBJ2-5; 9 nucleotides line up with TRBD2. The junction had 10 bases not matched to a gene; V was cut back by 4 bases and J by 4 bases. Germline values: CDR1 LGHDT, CDR2 YNNKEL (reference sequence). CDR3 size: 16 residues. CDR3 bases: TGTGCCAGCAGCCCTGACTCGAGCGGGAGGCTAGAGACCCAGTACTTC. As protein: CASSPDSSGRLETQYF.

The V gene is TRBV12-5, the J gene TRBJ2-3, with a weak D call TRBD2 (6 bases). The CDR3 is 19 amino acids. Trimming removed 2 bases at V and 0 bases at J, with 21 bases between. CDR1 and CDR2 from the germline V gene are LGHNT and FRNRAP. In DNA form, the CDR3 reads TGTGCTAGTGGTTTGATCCCTGCACCAGGCGGGGCCAGCACAGATACGCAGTATTTT. The encoded protein is CASGLIPAPGGASTDTQYF.

The genes are TRBV13 and TRBJ2-3; 12 nucleotides agree with TRBD2. J gave up 3 bases and V 8 bases, and 18 bases lay outside the gene matches. This CDR3 region has 19 residues. CDR1 is PRHDT and CDR2 is FYEKMQ in the germline V gene (reference sequence). CDR3 residues: CASLPSPLAGGRSTDTQYF. CDR3 in DNA: TGTGCCAGCCTTCCTTCCCCCCTAGCGGGAGGGAGAAGTACAGATACGCAGTATTTT.

In its sample, this clone was seen a few times. V usage is TRBV5-1 and J usage is TRBJ2-1; 8 bases align to TRBD1. The CDR3 contains 13 residues. V shed 4 bases and J 5 bases; nucleotides not matched to a gene: 2. Germline V CDR1 and CDR2: SGHRS, YFSETQ. As DNA, the CDR3 is TGCGCCAGCAGCATGGGACAGGACAATGAGCAGTTCTTC. This sequence encodes CASSMGQDNEQFF.

The rearrangement joins TRBV18 to TRBJ2-3, with unresolved D. V was pared by 1 base and J by 3 bases, with 8 bases between. Germline loops: CDR1 KGHSH, CDR2 LQKENI. This CDR3 is 14 amino acids long. The CDR3 spells CASSPQRRTDTQYF. DNA of the CDR3: TGTGCCAGCTCACCACAACGGCGGACAGATACGCAGTATTTT.

The chain carries TRBV15 and TRBJ1-1; TRBD1 matches at 10 bases. The junction had 6 bases not matched to a gene; V was cut back by 1 base and J by 4 bases. Looked up from germline, CDR1 is LNHNV and CDR2 is YYDKDF (reference sequence). The length of the CDR3 is 16 residues. CDR3 residues: CATSRGGTGASTEAFF. CDR3 bases: TGTGCCACCAGCAGAGGGGGGACAGGGGCCAGCACTGAAGCTTTCTTT.

This rearrangement joins TRBV6-5 to TRBJ2-7; no definite D call. CDR3 length: 14 residues. Germline lookup yields CDR1 MNHEY and CDR2 SVGAGI. The germline V and J ends were trimmed by 10 bases and 7 bases, with 23 bases remaining between them. CDR3 sequence reads: CATKAGSARGEQYF. In DNA form, the CDR3 reads TGTGCCACGAAGGCCGGGTCAGCCCGTGGGGAGCAGTACTTC.

This chain connects TRBV7-2 to TRBJ1-6; D unresolved. CDR3 length: 15 residues. Germline loops: CDR1 SGHTA, CDR2 FQGNSA. Deletions cut 5 bases from V and 7 bases from J, with 15 bases between. The CDR3 region is CASSPSGRRNSPLHF. In DNA form, the CDR3 reads TGTGCCAGCAGCCCGAGCGGACGTAGAAATTCACCCCTCCACTTT.

The chain links TRBV3-1 (or the pseudogene TRBV3-2) to TRBJ1-1; perhaps TRBD1 as D (5 bases). The CDR3 has 14 residues. The V and J ends lost 4 bases and 5 bases respectively, with 14 bases between them. Germline V CDR1 and CDR2: LGHDT, YNNKEL (reference sequence). In DNA, the CDR3 is TGTGCCAGCAGCCGAGTAGCGGGGACTACTGAAGCTTTCTTT. This sequence encodes CASSRVAGTTEAFF.

V usage is TRBV4-2 and J usage is TRBJ2-3, with D perhaps TRBD1 (5 bases). The germline V gene encodes CDR1 LGHNA and CDR2 YNFKEQ. Trimming took off 0 bases at V and 4 bases at J, with 11 bases between the two ends. The CDR3 runs 15 residues. DNA of the CDR3: TGTGCCAGCAGCCAAGAGACAGTCGGCGCAGATACGCAGTATTTT. Its protein product is CASSQETVGADTQYF.